This T cell receptor beta chain appears in the sequencing data of a study of beta chain features in type 1 diabetes. The study reverse transcribed the entire isolated RNA, so it sequenced expressed TCRB transcripts. This table comes from immunoSEQ multiplex PCR, and its TCRdb copy is limited to in-frame clones, with some not included. This sample has roughly 240,000 clones; 24% occur once, and the top ten carry around 0.013%. The CDR3 contains 14 residues. Per germline, CDR1 KGHSH and CDR2 LQKENI. Trimming took off 3 bases at V and 1 base at J, with 9 bases between the two ends. Study-wide findings and caveats: Type 1 diabetes patients had TCRB CDR3s that were shorter (moderately but significantly so) in all four CD4+ subsets.

Regarding this clone: Its antigen remains unknown.

The collection from each donor was one heparinised blood draw averaging around 120 mL. In all sorted populations, purity surpassed 95%. Material: naive CD4+ T cells from blood. The chain is built from TRBV18 and TRBJ1-1; D gene unclear. The clonotype comes from a young woman with type 1 diabetes. Written as DNA, the CDR3 is TGTGCCAGCTCACCGCTCGGAGGGAACACTGAAGCTTTCTTT. The encoded protein is CASSPLGGNTEAFF.